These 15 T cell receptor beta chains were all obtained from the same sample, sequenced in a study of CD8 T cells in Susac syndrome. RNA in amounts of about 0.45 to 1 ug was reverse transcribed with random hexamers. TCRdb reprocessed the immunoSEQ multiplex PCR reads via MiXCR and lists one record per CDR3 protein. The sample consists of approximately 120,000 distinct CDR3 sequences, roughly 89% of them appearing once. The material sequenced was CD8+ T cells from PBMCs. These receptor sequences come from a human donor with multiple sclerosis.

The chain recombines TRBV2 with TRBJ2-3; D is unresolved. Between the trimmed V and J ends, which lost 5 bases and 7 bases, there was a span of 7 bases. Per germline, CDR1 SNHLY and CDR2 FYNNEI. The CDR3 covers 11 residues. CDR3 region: CASSITNTQYF. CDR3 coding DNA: TGTGCCAGCAGTATCACCAATACGCAGTATTTT.

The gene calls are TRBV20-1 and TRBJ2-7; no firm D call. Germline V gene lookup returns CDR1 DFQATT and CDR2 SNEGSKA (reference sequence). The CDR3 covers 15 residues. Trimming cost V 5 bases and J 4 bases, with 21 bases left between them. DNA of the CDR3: TGCAGTGCTGGATCCCTTGGGCAGTTTGGTTACGAGCAGTACTTC. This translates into CSAGSLGQFGYEQYF.

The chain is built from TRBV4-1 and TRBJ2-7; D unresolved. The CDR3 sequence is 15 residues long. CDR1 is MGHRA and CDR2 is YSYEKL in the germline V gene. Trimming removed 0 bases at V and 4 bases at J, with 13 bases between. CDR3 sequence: CASSQDLAPGYEQYF. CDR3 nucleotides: TGCGCCAGCAGCCAAGACCTCGCCCCAGGATACGAGCAGTACTTC.

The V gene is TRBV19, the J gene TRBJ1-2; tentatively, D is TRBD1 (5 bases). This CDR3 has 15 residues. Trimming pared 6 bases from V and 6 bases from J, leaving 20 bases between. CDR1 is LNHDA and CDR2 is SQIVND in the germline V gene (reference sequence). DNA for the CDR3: TGTGCCAGTAGCTCAGGGTTTGAAACGTTCCATGGCTACACCTTC. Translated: CASSSGFETFHGYTF.

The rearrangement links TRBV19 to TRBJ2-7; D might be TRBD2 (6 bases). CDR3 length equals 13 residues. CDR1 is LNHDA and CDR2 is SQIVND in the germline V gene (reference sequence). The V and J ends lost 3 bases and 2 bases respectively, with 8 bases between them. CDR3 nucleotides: TGTGCCAGTAGTATGGGACTGACCTACGAGCAGTACTTC. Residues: CASSMGLTYEQYF.

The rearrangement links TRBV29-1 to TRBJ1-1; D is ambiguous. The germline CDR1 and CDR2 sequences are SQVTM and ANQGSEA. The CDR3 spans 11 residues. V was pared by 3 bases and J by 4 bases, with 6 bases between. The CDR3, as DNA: TGCAGCGTTGATGTGGGCACTGAAGCTTTCTTT. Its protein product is CSVDVGTEAFF.

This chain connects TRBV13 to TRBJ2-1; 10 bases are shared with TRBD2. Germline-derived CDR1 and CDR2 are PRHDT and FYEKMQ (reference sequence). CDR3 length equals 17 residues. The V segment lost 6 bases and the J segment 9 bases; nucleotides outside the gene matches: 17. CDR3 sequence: CASREYQREGLYFEQFF. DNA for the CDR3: TGTGCCAGCAGGGAATACCAGCGGGAGGGCCTGTACTTTGAGCAGTTCTTC.

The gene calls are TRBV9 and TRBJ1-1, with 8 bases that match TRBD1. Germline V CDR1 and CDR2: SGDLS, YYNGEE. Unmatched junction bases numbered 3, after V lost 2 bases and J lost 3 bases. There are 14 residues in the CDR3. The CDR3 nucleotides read TGTGCCAGCAGCGTCAGGGGGCTGGACACTGAAGCTTTCTTT. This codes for CASSVRGLDTEAFF. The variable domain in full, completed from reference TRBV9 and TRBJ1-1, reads DSGVTQTPKHLITATGQRVTLRCSPRSGDLSVYWYQQSLDQGLQFLIQYYNGEERAKGNILERFSAQQFPDLHSELNLSSLELGDSALYFCASSVRGLDTEAFFGQGTRLTVV.

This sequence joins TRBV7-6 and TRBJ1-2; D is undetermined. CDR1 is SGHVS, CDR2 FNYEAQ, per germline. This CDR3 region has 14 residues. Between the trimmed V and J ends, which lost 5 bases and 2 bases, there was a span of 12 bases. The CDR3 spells CASSEVFRNYGYTF. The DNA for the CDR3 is TGTGCCAGCAGCGAAGTATTTAGAAACTATGGCTACACCTTC.

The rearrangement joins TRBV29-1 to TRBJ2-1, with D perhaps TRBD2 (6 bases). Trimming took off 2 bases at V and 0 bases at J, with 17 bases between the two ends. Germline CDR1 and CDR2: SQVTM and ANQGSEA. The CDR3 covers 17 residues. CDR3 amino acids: CSVEWLATISSYNEQFF. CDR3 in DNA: TGCAGCGTTGAATGGCTAGCGACAATTAGCTCCTACAATGAGCAGTTCTTC.

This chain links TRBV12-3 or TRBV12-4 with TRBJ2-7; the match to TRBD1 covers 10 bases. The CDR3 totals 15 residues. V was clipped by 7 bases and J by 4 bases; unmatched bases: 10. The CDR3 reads CASTIRDRGRYEQYF. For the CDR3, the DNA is TGTGCCAGCACCATAAGGGACAGGGGTCGGTACGAGCAGTACTTC.

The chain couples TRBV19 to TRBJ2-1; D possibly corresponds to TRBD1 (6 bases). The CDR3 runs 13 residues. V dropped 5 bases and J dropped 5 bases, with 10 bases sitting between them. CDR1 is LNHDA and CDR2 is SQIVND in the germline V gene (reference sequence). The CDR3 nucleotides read TGTGCCAGTAGTTGGGACATCCACAATGAGCAGTTCTTC. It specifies CASSWDIHNEQFF.

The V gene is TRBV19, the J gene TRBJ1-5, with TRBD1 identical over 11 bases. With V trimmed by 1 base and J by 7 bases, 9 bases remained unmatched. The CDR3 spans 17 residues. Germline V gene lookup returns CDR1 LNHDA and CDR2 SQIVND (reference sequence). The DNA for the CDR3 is TGTGCCAGTAGTATAGTTCCCGGACAGGGGGCCATACAGCCCCAGCATTTT. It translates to CASSIVPGQGAIQPQHF.

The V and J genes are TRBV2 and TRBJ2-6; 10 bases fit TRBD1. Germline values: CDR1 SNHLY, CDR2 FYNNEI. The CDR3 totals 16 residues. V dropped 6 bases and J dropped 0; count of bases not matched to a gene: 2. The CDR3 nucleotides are TGTGCCAGCAGCTGGACAGGGGGCTCTGGGGCCAACGTCCTGACTTTC. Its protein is CASSWTGGSGANVLTF.

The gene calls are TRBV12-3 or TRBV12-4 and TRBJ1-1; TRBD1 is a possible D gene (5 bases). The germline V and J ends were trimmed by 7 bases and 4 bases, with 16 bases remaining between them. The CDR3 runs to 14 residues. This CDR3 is CASNLGAPGTEAFF. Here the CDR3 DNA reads TGTGCCAGCAATCTTGGGGCGCCGGGCACTGAAGCTTTCTTT.